The 32 T cell receptor beta chains in this list originate from one sample, sequenced in a study of blood T cell repertoires in COVID-19. TCRdb's table, derived via immunoSEQ multiplex PCR, lists solely in-frame clones and lacks some. The data show around 280,000 clones, roughly 87% seen once. Sample: PBMCs or T cells enriched from blood (not recorded which). Receptors were obtained from a woman in her thirties or forties who had recovered from COVID-19.

The V and J genes are TRBV18 and TRBJ2-5; no firm D call. The CDR3 contains 14 residues. V lost 1 base to trimming and J lost 4 bases, with 10 bases between them. The germline CDR1 and CDR2 sequences are KGHSH and LQKENI. CDR3: CASSPQSSAETQYF. The DNA of the CDR3 is TGTGCCAGCTCACCACAGTCCAGCGCAGAGACCCAGTACTTC.

The J gene is TRBJ2-1, the V gene TRBV9; TRBD2 matches 8 bases. The CDR3 consists of 15 residues. Germline V gene sequence: CDR1 SGDLS, CDR2 YYNGEE. Trimming at V came to 0 bases and at J to 8 bases, leaving 7 bases not matched to a gene. In DNA, the CDR3 is TGTGCCAGCAGCGTAGTTGCGGGGGGTTGGGATGAGCAGTTCTTC. Translated: CASSVVAGGWDEQFF.

V usage is TRBV18 and J usage is TRBJ2-1; 15 bases map to TRBD2. Germline assignment: CDR1 KGHSH and CDR2 LQKENI. The CDR3 contains 18 residues. Trimming took 1 base from V and 4 from J; bases not matched to a gene: 5. The CDR3 here is CASSPLGLAGGKYNEQFF. CDR3 DNA sequence: TGTGCCAGCTCACCACTGGGACTAGCGGGAGGAAAGTACAATGAGCAGTTCTTC.

The chain couples TRBV5-1 to TRBJ2-4, with TRBD1 matching over 10 bases. This CDR3 has 19 residues. V lost 0 bases, J lost 6 bases, and 15 bases stayed unmatched. In germline, CDR1 is SGHRS, CDR2 YFSETQ. CDR3 sequence reads: CASSLGRDGQGVRVNIQYF. The CDR3 region has the DNA TGCGCCAGCAGCTTGGGACGAGACGGACAGGGGGTGAGGGTAAACATTCAGTACTTC.

The V call is TRBV6-2 or TRBV6-3, the J call TRBJ1-2; the D is unclear. Between the trimmed V and J ends, which lost 0 bases and 8 bases, there was a span of 16 bases. Looked up from germline, CDR1 is MNHEY and CDR2 is SVGEGT. The length of the CDR3 is 15 residues. The CDR3 DNA follows: TGTGCCAGCAGTTACTCGGGGAGGTCGGCTGCAGGCTACACCTTC. Protein product: CASSYSGRSAAGYTF.

This rearrangement joins TRBV28 to TRBJ1-4, with D possibly being TRBD1 (5 bases). The CDR3 spans 13 residues. Germline CDR1 reads MDHEN; CDR2 reads SYDVKM. V lost 2 bases and J lost 14, with 15 bases in between. CDR3 protein: CASSLKDIPRLFF. The CDR3, as DNA: TGTGCCAGCAGTTTAAAGGACATCCCGCGGCTGTTTTTT.

This chain uses TRBV3-1 (or the pseudogene TRBV3-2) with TRBJ1-2; TRBD1 is a possible D gene (5 bases). Germline V gene data show CDR1 as LGHDT and CDR2 as YNNKEL (reference sequence). Deletions cut 1 base from V and 9 bases from J, with 15 bases between. The CDR3 is made up of 14 amino acids. CDR3 region: CASSQVHGGSRYTF. CDR3 bases: TGTGCCAGCAGCCAAGTTCATGGGGGGTCCCGCTACACCTTC.

This chain links TRBV19 with TRBJ2-5; D unclear. Trimming took off 4 bases at V and 0 bases at J, with 6 bases between the two ends. The CDR3 consists of 13 residues. Germline lookup yields CDR1 LNHDA and CDR2 SQIVND (reference sequence). CDR3: CASSNQYQETQYF. The CDR3 DNA reads as TGTGCCAGTAGTAACCAGTACCAAGAGACCCAGTACTTC.

The rearrangement uses TRBV2 and TRBJ2-1; 8 positions match TRBD2. CDR3 length: 15 amino acids. V gave up 3 bases and J gave up 9 bases; unmatched junction bases: 10. From germline, CDR1 is SNHLY and CDR2 FYNNEI. The chain's CDR3 is CASSDPGRGSGEQFF. The CDR3 DNA reads TGTGCCAGCAGTGACCCCGGGAGGGGGTCGGGTGAGCAGTTCTTC.

The chain combines TRBV5-5 with TRBJ2-7; D may be TRBD2 (5 bases). V was clipped by 2 bases and J by 6 bases, with 15 bases between them. The CDR3 sequence is 14 residues long. Germline V gene sequence: CDR1 SGHKS, CDR2 YYEKEE (reference sequence). For the CDR3, the DNA is TGTGCCAGCAGCTTATGTACTAGTACCTGCGAGCAGTACTTC. This encodes CASSLCTSTCEQYF.

V usage is TRBV10-1 and J usage is TRBJ2-7, with TRBD2 matching over 7 bases. Germline V CDR1 and CDR2: WNHNN, SYGVQD (reference sequence). The V and J ends lost 7 bases and 13 bases, in that order; junction bases with no gene match: 10. The CDR3 has 11 residues. The CDR3 reads CASTSTSECYF. In DNA form, the CDR3 reads TGCGCCAGCACGTCTACTAGCGAGTGTTACTTC.

This chain connects TRBV4-1 to TRBJ2-1; no clear D. V dropped 0 bases and J dropped 7 bases, with 10 bases sitting between them. This CDR3 has 14 residues. Germline values: CDR1 MGHRA, CDR2 YSYEKL. The CDR3 reads CASSQDRMSNEQFF. In DNA form, the CDR3 reads TGCGCCAGCAGCCAAGATCGTATGTCGAATGAGCAGTTCTTC.

The V gene is TRBV27, the J gene TRBJ1-6; D is perhaps TRBD1 (5 bases). V lost 6 bases and J lost 9, with 15 bases in between. The CDR3 has 14 amino acids. Germline loops: CDR1 MNHEY, CDR2 SMNVEV (reference sequence). As DNA, the CDR3 is TGTGCCAGCAGATCCAACGCAGGGATTTCACCCCTCCACTTT. It specifies CASRSNAGISPLHF.

This clone showed up just once. The chain uses TRBV6-2 or TRBV6-3 and TRBJ2-7; 7 bases agree with TRBD2. Germline values: CDR1 MNHEY, CDR2 SVGEGT. CDR3 length: 15 amino acids. Trimming removed 5 bases from V and 3 bases from J; junction bases left unmatched: 10. The CDR3 protein is CASSPAPSGFYEQYF. The CDR3 nucleotides are TGTGCCAGCAGTCCCGCCCCTAGCGGATTCTACGAGCAGTACTTC.

The chain has TRBV25-1 and TRBJ2-5; TRBD2 matches at 7 bases. Germline V lookup: CDR1 MGHDK, CDR2 SYGVNS. Trimming took 2 bases from V and 2 from J; bases not matched to a gene: 2. The CDR3 length is 14 residues. DNA for the CDR3: TGTGCCAGCAGTGAACTGGGAGGGCAAGAGACCCAGTACTTC. Protein sequence: CASSELGGQETQYF.

This clone was observed many times. The genes are TRBV5-4 and TRBJ2-3; D is ambiguous. The CDR3 is 12 amino acids. V was trimmed by 7 bases and J by 3 bases, leaving 9 bases between them. Germline V gene lookup returns CDR1 SGHNT and CDR2 YYREEE (reference sequence). This chain's CDR3 is CASGLATDTQYF. CDR3 DNA: TGTGCCAGCGGGTTGGCGACAGATACGCAGTATTTT. Variable domain in full (rest from reference TRBV5-4 and TRBJ2-3): ETGVTQSPTHLIKTRGQQVTLRCSSQSGHNTVSWYQQALGQGPQFIFQYYREEENGRGNFPPRFSGLQFPNYSSELNVNALELDDSALYLCASGLATDTQYFGPGTRLTVL.

The rearrangement joins TRBV5-6 to TRBJ2-1; the D gene is possibly TRBD2 (6 bases). V lost 0 bases and J lost 9, with 13 bases in between. CDR3 length: 14 amino acids. The germline V gene has CDR1 SGHDT and CDR2 YYEEEE. CDR3 sequence: CASSLESVGGEQFF. The CDR3 DNA reads TGTGCCAGCAGCTTGGAATCCGTGGGAGGTGAGCAGTTCTTC. The full variable domain, its missing parts supplied by reference TRBV5-6 and TRBJ2-1, is DAGVTQSPTHLIKTRGQQVTLRCSPKSGHDTVSWYQQALGQGPQFIFQYYEEEERQRGNFPDRFSGHQFPNYSSELNVNALLLGDSALYLCASSLESVGGEQFFGPGTRLTVL.

This sequence joins TRBV4-1 and TRBJ1-2, with TRBD1 identical over 8 bases. Looked up from germline, CDR1 is MGHRA and CDR2 is YSYEKL. V lost 2 bases, J lost 3 bases, and 2 bases stayed unmatched. This CDR3 is built from 14 residues. The CDR3: CASSQPGQDYGYTF. The CDR3 DNA reads TGCGCCAGCAGCCAACCGGGACAGGACTATGGCTACACCTTC.

This clone was recorded once. The chain uses TRBV6-2 or TRBV6-3 and TRBJ2-1; TRBD2 agrees at 12 bases. The germline gives CDR1 MNHEY, CDR2 SVGEGT. The CDR3 extends over 18 amino acids. J was trimmed by 0 bases and V by 3 bases; bases with no gene match: 6. In DNA form, the CDR3 reads TGTGCCAGCAGTTATCCTACGACTAGCGGGAGCTCCTACAATGAGCAGTTCTTC. This translates into CASSYPTTSGSSYNEQFF.

The rearrangement uses TRBV2 and TRBJ2-2, with 8 bases lining up with TRBD2. CDR1 and CDR2 from the germline V gene are SNHLY and FYNNEI. The CDR3 sequence is 15 residues long. V trimming: 8 bases; J trimming: 4 bases; junction bases outside the gene matches: 9. The CDR3 DNA follows: TGTGCCAGCGGCCGGCTAGCGGGCATCACCGGGGAGCTGTTTTTT. Translated, it gives CASGRLAGITGELFF.

The table lists this clone with a few counts. The rearrangement joins TRBV24-1 to TRBJ2-3; possible D gene TRBD2, 6 bases. Trimming cost V 7 bases and J 4 bases, with 14 bases left between them. This CDR3 contains 14 residues. Germline CDR1 and CDR2: KGHDR and SFDVKD. The CDR3 reads CATRGLGFADTQYF. The CDR3, as DNA: TGTGCCACCAGGGGACTCGGCTTCGCAGATACGCAGTATTTT.

Here the CDR3 reads CASRAGTAYNEQFF. CDR3 in DNA: TGTGCCAGCAGGGCCGGGACTGCGTACAATGAGCAGTTCTTC. The chain employs TRBV7-2 and TRBJ2-1, with a possible D match to TRBD2 (6 bases). The CDR3 contains 14 residues. The germline gives CDR1 SGHTA, CDR2 FQGNSA. V was clipped by 6 bases and J by 4 bases, with 13 bases between them.

The chain links TRBV6-1 to TRBJ2-3, with 13 positions matching TRBD2. There are 19 residues in the CDR3. The junction had 6 bases not matched to a gene; V was cut back by 0 bases and J by 0 bases. CDR1 is MNHNS and CDR2 is SASEGT in the germline V gene. The CDR3 here is CASSEAAPLAGGSTDTQYF. The DNA of the CDR3 is TGTGCCAGCAGTGAAGCGGCCCCACTAGCGGGAGGGAGCACAGATACGCAGTATTTT.

This chain connects TRBV25-1 to TRBJ2-7, with 7 bases matching TRBD1. Unmatched junction bases numbered 3, after V lost 1 base and J lost 3 bases. In germline, CDR1 is MGHDK, CDR2 SYGVNS. This CDR3 comprises 14 residues. The CDR3 loop is CASSESPGGYEQYF. CDR3 nucleotide sequence: TGTGCCAGCAGTGAATCCCCAGGGGGCTACGAGCAGTACTTC.

The chain combines TRBV7-3 with TRBJ2-5; D gene ambiguous. The CDR3 is 13 residues long. Trimming removed 5 bases from V and 4 bases from J, with 11 bases in between. CDR1 and CDR2 (germline): SGHTA, FQGTGA. CDR3 coding DNA: TGTGCCAGCAGCACCGGTCCTAGAGAGACCCAGTACTTC. Translated, it gives CASSTGPRETQYF.

The chain uses TRBV28 and TRBJ1-1, with D hard to call. CDR1 is MDHEN, CDR2 SYDVKM, per germline. This CDR3 has 16 residues. Trimming took 9 bases from V and 0 from J, leaving 20 bases between them. The CDR3 sequence is CASTPPRGTMNTEAFF. In DNA, the CDR3 is TGTGCCAGTACCCCCCCCCGCGGCACGATGAACACTGAAGCTTTCTTT.

This rearrangement joins TRBV19 to TRBJ1-5; a weak D match, TRBD1 (5 bases). Germline-derived CDR1 and CDR2 are LNHDA and SQIVND (reference sequence). Trimming took off 4 bases at V and 11 bases at J, with 9 bases between the two ends. The CDR3 runs to 11 residues. CDR3 protein: CASSTGWSQHF. The CDR3 DNA is TGTGCCAGTAGTACAGGGTGGTCCCAGCATTTT.

This chain connects TRBV28 to TRBJ2-1; D perhaps matches TRBD2 (6 bases). The length of the CDR3 is 14 residues. V gave up 3 bases and J gave up 1 base, with 7 bases separating them. Germline CDR1 is MDHEN and CDR2 is SYDVKM. The CDR3 here is CASSLEGSYNEQFF. The CDR3 nucleotides are TGTGCCAGCAGTTTGGAGGGGTCCTACAATGAGCAGTTCTTC.

This clone was observed once. This sequence joins TRBV19 and TRBJ2-1; 11 positions agree with TRBD2. The trim removed 5 bases at V and 0 bases at J, leaving 12 bases unmatched. This CDR3 has 19 residues. Germline V CDR1 and CDR2: LNHDA, SQIVND (reference sequence). The chain's CDR3 is CASSPRRTSGFSSYNEQFF. In DNA, the CDR3 is TGTGCCAGTAGTCCCCGAAGGACTAGCGGGTTTAGCTCCTACAATGAGCAGTTCTTC.

The chain couples TRBV4-1 to TRBJ2-3, with 11 nucleotides matching TRBD2. Germline CDR1 reads MGHRA; CDR2 reads YSYEKL. The CDR3 loop spans 20 amino acids. The V gene end was trimmed by 1 base and the J gene end by 1 base; junction bases not matched to a gene: 13. The CDR3 spells CASSQGGISGRAGGTDTQYF. DNA for the CDR3: TGCGCCAGCAGCCAAGGGGGGATTAGCGGGAGGGCTGGGGGCACAGATACGCAGTATTTT.

The chain is built from TRBV4-3 and TRBJ1-5; D remains ambiguous. Trimming took off 0 bases at V and 3 bases at J, with 12 bases between the two ends. From germline, CDR1 is LGHNA and CDR2 YSLEER. The CDR3 consists of 16 residues. The CDR3 DNA sequence: TGCGCCAGCAGCCAAGATTTCACGGGGTACAATCAGCCCCAGCATTTT. Translation gives CASSQDFTGYNQPQHF.

The chain combines TRBV6-2 or TRBV6-3 with TRBJ2-7; the match to TRBD2 covers 12 bases. The germline CDR1 and CDR2 sequences are MNHEY and SVGEGT. The CDR3 is 15 residues long. After removal of 0 bases from V and 6 bases from J, the junction contained 3 bases not matched to a gene. Here the CDR3 DNA reads TGTGCCAGCAGTTACTCGACTAGCGGGAGCGGCGAGCAGTACTTC. Protein product: CASSYSTSGSGEQYF.